The clone carrying this T cell receptor (beta chain) appeared a few times. Its antigen is undetermined. Germline loops: CDR1 GTSNPN, CDR2 SVGIG (reference sequence). Trimming removed 5 bases from V and 4 bases from J; junction bases left unmatched: 7. The CDR3 is 16 amino acids. Vbeta (60) and Jbeta (13) primers were used in the PCR. Original processing methods: Later work found around 80 million unique TCR beta chains, with about 10 million shared. Sequenced by immunoSEQ multiplex PCR; TCRdb stores in-frame clones only, minus some. That table is the source of V, J and clone size, and D and trimming were worked out from the DNA. The sample carries about 160,000 clones, approximately 85% recorded once. Each donor was nominally healthy when sampled (though unrecorded immune exposures were likely). These data originate in a study of cytomegalovirus exposure and HLA in healthy donors. Study results and caveats: A later analysis reportedly identified an Asian-associated ancestry cluster as carrying fewer N-insertions than the approximately 710-donor mean. Earlier analysis found most TCR beta V segments productive about 90% or about 30% of the time.

This chain links TRBV30 with TRBJ2-6, with 11 bases that match TRBD1. The sequencing input was PBMCs. The source is a girl aged 2-15 years in good health and CMV-seropositive. As DNA, the CDR3 is TGTGCCTGGGGGGACAGGGGGTCGATAGGGGCCAACGTCCTGACTTTC. Residues: CAWGDRGSIGANVLTF. The complete variable domain, with remaining parts taken from reference TRBV30 and TRBJ2-6, reads SQTIHQWPATLVQPVGSPLSLECTVEGTSNPNLYWYRQAAGRGLQLLFYSVGIGQISSEVPQNLSASRPQDRQFILSSKKLLLSDSGFYLCAWGDRGSIGANVLTFGAGSRLTVL.